This T cell receptor (beta chain) was sequenced in a study of T cells after yellow fever vaccination. The overall study: Researchers used SMART-Seq v4 Ultra Low Input to prepare fractions that had low cell numbers.

The CDR3 is made up of 13 amino acids. V lost 1 base to trimming and J lost 3 bases, with 4 bases between them. Note on this clonotype: Its antigen is unknown.

Findings of the study overall: The CD4 compartment and the CD8 compartment contained a small share of clonotypes in common.

In making TCR cDNA, 5'RACE template switching added a universal primer site and UMIs to it. One entry per CDR3 protein results from TCRdb running MiXCR on the 5' RACE reads. The table has some 340,000 distinct CDR3 sequences, approximately 4% seen once. This chain uses TRBV12-3 or TRBV12-4 with TRBJ1-5, with D unresolved. The material sequenced was PBMCs, taken 5 days after the yellow fever booster vaccination. The receptor's source is a young man who received the YFV17D yellow fever vaccine. The CDR3, as DNA: TGTGCCAGCAGTTTAGGTAACAATCAGCCCCAGCATTTT. It codes for CASSLGNNQPQHF.